These 28 T cell receptor beta chains were sequenced from one sample in a study of blood T cells in healthy people across ages. With a J-beta primer mix and a sample-barcoded 5' primer, a second PCR ran about 7 to 11 cycles. One entry per CDR3 protein results from TCRdb running MiXCR on the 5' RACE reads. The sample consists of 550,000 to 650,000 distinct CDR3 sequences, approximately 26% of them appearing once. These data were also reused for a study on T cells of mothers and their children.

Specimen: blood. All receptors derive from a boy aged 2 to 10 in good health.

This clonotype was seen more than once but under ten times. The chain recombines TRBV11-2 with TRBJ1-5, with D unclear. The length of the CDR3 is 13 residues. The germline V gene encodes CDR1 SGHAT and CDR2 FQNNGV. V lost 2 bases, J lost 5 bases, and 7 bases lay in between. CDR3 sequence: CASSLLGDQPQHF. DNA for the CDR3: TGTGCCAGCAGCTTACTCGGAGATCAGCCCCAGCATTTT. Full variable domain (outside the CDR3, taken from reference TRBV11-2 and TRBJ1-5): EAGVAQSPRYKIIEKRQSVAFWCNPISGHATLYWYQQILGQGPKLLIQFQNNGVVDDSQLPKDRFSAERLKGVDSTLKIQPAKLEDSAVYLCASSLLGDQPQHFGDGTRLSIL.

The V call is TRBV20-1, the J call TRBJ2-7, with D possibly matching TRBD1 (6 bases). Trimming stripped 4 bases from V and 2 bases from J, with 12 bases between. The CDR3 contains 13 residues. CDR1 and CDR2 (germline): DFQATT, SNEGSKA (reference sequence). CDR3 nucleotides: TGCAGTGCTACTGGGGGCCAGGCCTACGAGCAGTACTTC. Its protein is CSATGGQAYEQYF.

The gene calls are TRBV18 and TRBJ1-4; perhaps TRBD1 as D (5 bases). The CDR3 spans 15 residues. The germline V gene has CDR1 KGHSH and CDR2 LQKENI. V lost 6 bases to trimming and J lost 6 bases, with 17 bases between them. The CDR3 is CASSPDRGTDEKLFF. The DNA of the CDR3 is TGTGCCAGCTCGCCGGACCGGGGGACGGATGAAAAACTGTTTTTT.

This clonotype was counted a few times. The chain combines TRBV20-1 with TRBJ1-1, with D perhaps TRBD1 (5 bases). Looked up from germline, CDR1 is DFQATT and CDR2 is SNEGSKA (reference sequence). The CDR3 is 14 amino acids. The germline V and J ends were trimmed by 6 bases and 1 base, with 15 bases remaining between them. CDR3 residues: CSAEKDTGNTEAFF. The CDR3 bases are TGCAGTGCGGAAAAGGACACTGGGAACACTGAAGCTTTCTTT.

This clonotype was seen a handful of times. The V gene is TRBV20-1, the J gene TRBJ2-7; TRBD1 matches 7 bases. The junction had 11 bases not matched to a gene; V was cut back by 4 bases and J by 2 bases. This CDR3 spans 15 amino acids. Germline CDR1 and CDR2: DFQATT and SNEGSKA (reference sequence). CDR3 bases: TGCAGTGCTATAAACCCGGACAGGTCCCCCTACGAGCAGTACTTC. This sequence encodes CSAINPDRSPYEQYF.

This chain joins TRBV7-9 and TRBJ2-4, with TRBD2 matching over 7 bases. V was pared by 0 bases and J by 1 base, with 9 bases of the junction left unmatched. The germline V gene encodes CDR1 SEHNR and CDR2 FQNEAQ (reference sequence). This CDR3 spans 18 amino acids. CDR3 bases: TGTGCCAGCAGCTTAGCCCCAGTAGGGGAGGGGGCCAAAAACATTCAGTACTTC. Translated, it gives CASSLAPVGEGAKNIQYF.

The chain uses TRBV29-1 and TRBJ2-5; D is possibly TRBD2 (5 bases). The CDR3 length is 12 residues. CDR1 and CDR2 from the germline V gene are SQVTM and ANQGSEA. Between the trimmed V and J ends, which lost 6 bases and 5 bases, there was a span of 13 bases. This chain's CDR3 is CSVPGIGETQYF. CDR3 coding DNA: TGCAGCGTACCCGGGATAGGCGAGACCCAGTACTTC.

The V gene is TRBV7-2, the J gene TRBJ1-2; 7 bases map to TRBD1. The CDR3 length is 13 residues. Germline V gene sequence: CDR1 SGHTA, CDR2 FQGNSA. The trim removed 8 bases at V and 13 bases at J, leaving 16 bases unmatched. The CDR3 DNA sequence: TGTGCCAGCTCGGATCCGGGACAGTGGGGATGCACCTTC. This encodes CASSDPGQWGCTF.

This clonotype showed up just a few times. The rearrangement links TRBV3-1 to TRBJ1-4; 7 nucleotides agree with TRBD1. This CDR3 region has 14 residues. The V and J ends lost 4 bases and 5 bases, in that order; junction bases with no gene match: 4. In germline, CDR1 is LGHDT, CDR2 YNNKEL (reference sequence). This chain's CDR3 is CASSPDRLNEKLFF. The CDR3 DNA reads as TGTGCCAGCAGCCCGGACAGGTTAAATGAAAAACTGTTTTTT.

This clonotype was seen more than once but under ten times. CDR3 residues: CASSQLGGRATNEKLFF. DNA of the CDR3: TGTGCCAGCAGCCAATTGGGGGGAAGGGCAACTAATGAAAAACTGTTTTTT. The rearrangement joins TRBV3-1 to TRBJ1-4; D may be TRBD1 (5 bases). This CDR3 spans 17 amino acids. With 2 bases removed from V and 0 bases from J, the gap between germline ends came to 13 bases. Per germline, CDR1 LGHDT and CDR2 YNNKEL (reference sequence).

In its sample, this clonotype was seen a few times. The rearrangement links TRBV4-1 to TRBJ2-5; possible D gene TRBD1, 7 bases. Per the germline V gene, CDR1 is MGHRA and CDR2 is YSYEKL. The CDR3 covers 14 residues. Trimming stripped 1 base from V and 5 bases from J, with 11 bases between. The CDR3 DNA sequence: TGCGCCAGCAGCCAAGTCCCAGGGGGGGAGACCCAGTACTTC. Protein sequence: CASSQVPGGETQYF.

This clonotype has a handful of counts. This chain links TRBV11-2 with TRBJ1-1, with 7 bases that match TRBD1. The ends lost 0 bases at V and 1 base at J; junction bases unmatched: 11. The CDR3 covers 18 residues. Germline CDR1 and CDR2: SGHAT and FQNNGV. The CDR3 DNA is TGTGCCAGCAGCTTAGAAGGGGGCGCAGGCTTGTGGAACACTGAAGCTTTCTTT. Translation gives CASSLEGGAGLWNTEAFF.

The V gene is TRBV10-3, the J gene TRBJ2-7; the match to TRBD1 covers 10 bases. The junction had 8 bases not matched to a gene; V was cut back by 7 bases and J by 2 bases. This CDR3 spans 15 amino acids. CDR1 is ENHRY, CDR2 SYGVKD, per germline. DNA of the CDR3: TGTGCCATCAATACAGAGACAGGGGGCACCTACGAGCAGTACTTC. Residues: CAINTETGGTYEQYF.

This chain links TRBV25-1 with TRBJ1-1; D call uncertain. Trimming cost V 8 bases and J 5 bases, with 12 bases left between them. The CDR3 runs 12 residues. Germline V gives CDR1 MGHDK, CDR2 SYGVNS. In DNA, the CDR3 is TGTGCCAGCCAGGACCTCACTACTGAAGCTTTCTTT. This encodes CASQDLTTEAFF.

The CDR3 region has the DNA TGCGCCAGCAGCCAATCTCACGGGGGGGCCGCAGATACGCAGTATTTT. It translates to CASSQSHGGAADTQYF. The chain recombines TRBV4-1 with TRBJ2-3, with 8 bases lining up with TRBD2. Germline V gives CDR1 MGHRA, CDR2 YSYEKL. With V trimmed by 2 bases and J by 4 bases, 8 bases remained unmatched. The CDR3 has 16 residues.

This chain connects TRBV20-1 to TRBJ1-4, with TRBD1 matching over 7 bases. Germline CDR1 is DFQATT and CDR2 is SNEGSKA (reference sequence). J gave up 13 bases and V 2 bases, and 7 bases lay outside the gene matches. The CDR3 has 12 amino acids. CDR3 protein: CSARKSAGGLFF. As DNA, the CDR3 is TGCAGTGCTAGAAAATCAGCAGGGGGACTGTTTTTT.

This clonotype appeared a few times. CDR3 protein: CASSYYRGLDTEAFF. CDR3 in DNA: TGTGCCAGCAGTTACTACAGGGGTTTGGACACTGAAGCTTTCTTT. This chain uses TRBV6-5 with TRBJ1-1, with 7 bases aligning to TRBD1. Germline V gene lookup returns CDR1 MNHEY and CDR2 SVGAGI. CDR3 length: 15 residues. Trimming cost V 1 base and J 3 bases; bases outside gene matches: 5.

The rearrangement uses TRBV7-2 and TRBJ2-1; unclear D gene. Germline CDR1 is SGHTA and CDR2 is FQGNSA. V gave up 2 bases and J gave up 10 bases, with 9 bases separating them. CDR3 length: 12 residues. The CDR3 DNA sequence: TGTGCCAGCAGCTTACCCCTAAAAGAGCAGTTCTTC. Residues: CASSLPLKEQFF. The whole variable domain, filled in from reference TRBV7-2 and TRBJ2-1, reads GAGVSQSPSNKVTEKGKDVELRCDPISGHTALYWYRQSLGQGLEFLIYFQGNSAPDKSGLPSDRFSAERTGGSVSTLTIQRTQQEDSAVYLCASSLPLKEQFFGPGTRLTVL.

The J gene is TRBJ1-1, the V gene TRBV6-5; TRBD1 agrees at 8 bases. The CDR3 covers 18 residues. CDR1 is MNHEY, CDR2 SVGAGI, per germline. Trimming took 0 bases from V and 1 from J; bases not matched to a gene: 10. CDR3 DNA sequence: TGTGCCAGCAGTTACTCGTTACCGCGACAGGGGACGAACACTGAAGCTTTCTTT. Translated: CASSYSLPRQGTNTEAFF.

This chain links TRBV5-1 with TRBJ2-3, with a weak D call TRBD2 (5 bases). The CDR3 is 13 amino acids. The germline V and J ends were trimmed by 5 bases and 3 bases, with 10 bases remaining between them. Germline V gene data show CDR1 as SGHRS and CDR2 as YFSETQ. The CDR3 region is CASRPEGTDTQYF. The CDR3 nucleotides read TGCGCCAGCAGGCCAGAGGGAACAGATACGCAGTATTTT.

In its sample, this clonotype was seen a few times. The chain has TRBV19 and TRBJ2-6; no reliable D call. Trimming shortened V by 4 bases and J by 2 bases, and 9 bases separated the two germline ends. The CDR3 consists of 15 residues. Germline assignment: CDR1 LNHDA and CDR2 SQIVND (reference sequence). The CDR3 loop is CASSKVEAGANVLTF. The DNA of the CDR3 is TGTGCCAGTAGTAAGGTGGAAGCTGGGGCCAACGTCCTGACTTTC.

The chain links TRBV27 to TRBJ2-1; a weak D match, TRBD2 (5 bases). From germline, CDR1 is MNHEY and CDR2 SMNVEV (reference sequence). This CDR3 contains 14 residues. V was cut by 10 bases and J by 2 bases, with 15 bases left in between. The chain's CDR3 is CAIARALTYNEQFF. The CDR3 DNA sequence: TGTGCCATCGCGCGGGCCCTCACCTACAATGAGCAGTTCTTC.

A single count supports this clonotype. This chain connects TRBV7-9 to TRBJ1-1; maybe TRBD1 (5 bases). The V end lost 8 bases, the J end lost 6 bases, and 13 bases lay between the germline ends. CDR1 is SEHNR, CDR2 FQNEAQ, per germline (reference sequence). The CDR3 totals 12 residues. This CDR3 is CASAPPGSEAFF. The DNA for the CDR3 is TGTGCCAGCGCCCCCCCAGGGTCTGAAGCTTTCTTT.

This clonotype was counted only a few times. This chain connects TRBV6-2 or TRBV6-3 to TRBJ2-5, with D possibly being TRBD2 (6 bases). V was shortened by 5 bases and J by 4 bases, with 14 bases between the two germline ends. Germline V lookup: CDR1 MNHEY, CDR2 SVGEGT. This CDR3 is 14 amino acids long. CDR3 nucleotide sequence: TGTGCCAGCAGTGCCCCCGGGGGTATAGAGACCCAGTACTTC. It is translated as CASSAPGGIETQYF.

V and J are TRBV6-2 or TRBV6-3 and TRBJ2-1; 13 nucleotides line up with TRBD2. The CDR3 loop spans 18 amino acids. J gave up 10 bases and V 2 bases, and 14 bases lay outside the gene matches. CDR1 and CDR2 from the germline V gene are MNHEY and SVGEGT. In nucleotides, the CDR3 is TGTGCCAGCAGTTACAGGGGACTAGCGGGGAGCTCCTGCAACGAGCAGTTCTTC. Protein sequence: CASSYRGLAGSSCNEQFF.

This clonotype occurred a few times. The rearrangement uses TRBV20-1 and TRBJ2-2; 9 bases align to TRBD2. V lost 0 bases to trimming and J lost 6 bases; unmatched junction nucleotides: 11. Germline values: CDR1 DFQATT, CDR2 SNEGSKA (reference sequence). This CDR3 spans 17 amino acids. This CDR3 reads CSARDRLAGGPAGELFF. CDR3 coding DNA: TGCAGTGCTAGAGACCGTTTGGCGGGGGGGCCGGCCGGGGAGCTGTTTTTT.

V gene TRBV20-1 combines with J gene TRBJ2-7; tentatively, D is TRBD2 (5 bases). V gave up 6 bases and J gave up 2 bases, with 17 bases separating them. Per germline, CDR1 DFQATT and CDR2 SNEGSKA (reference sequence). This CDR3 is built from 14 residues. CDR3 in amino acids: CSATQRLAPYEQYF. CDR3 DNA sequence: TGCAGTGCGACGCAACGGCTAGCCCCCTACGAGCAGTACTTC.

This clonotype was picked up a small number of times. The V and J genes are TRBV25-1 and TRBJ2-5; D unclear. Trimming left V 1 base short and J 0 bases short, with 6 bases between. This CDR3 region has 14 residues. The V gene's germline CDR1 is MGHDK and CDR2 SYGVNS. The CDR3 nucleotides read TGTGCCAGCAGTGAATTCAGTCACCAAGAGACCCAGTACTTC. Residues: CASSEFSHQETQYF.